This T cell receptor (beta chain) emerged from a study of blood T cells in healthy people across ages. Study outcomes and limitations: Roughly linear declines in TCR beta diversity per million T cells occurred with age. Unsorted PBMC material precluded a definitive naive versus antigen-experienced comparison.

The use of a sample-barcoded 5' primer and a J-beta primer mix characterized a second PCR of roughly 6 to 12 cycles. A 12-random-nucleotide template-switch adaptor tagged each cDNA molecule. TCRdb processed the 5' RACE reads anew with MiXCR; each CDR3 protein has one entry. The data show some 710,000 distinct CDR3 sequences, 46% seen once. The total RNA that was extracted per sample amounted to at least 5 micrograms. This clonotype was seen a few times. Its antigen is not identified. Trimming left V 4 bases short and J 6 bases short, with 12 bases between. CDR1 and CDR2 from the germline V gene are SGHAT and FQNNGV. CDR3 length: 13 residues.

V is TRBV11-2 and J is TRBJ1-1, with TRBD1 as a possible D gene (5 bases). This TCR came from a man older than 75 in good health. The source material was blood. CDR3 bases: TGTGCCAGCAGCTCGGCCAGGGCCTCTGAAGCTTTCTTT. Amino acid sequence: CASSSARASEAFF.